The rows below give T cell receptor beta chains drawn from one sample of a study of CD8+ T cells in alopecia areata. Libraries were prepared by immunoSEQ multiplex PCR; TCRdb keeps only in-frame clonotypes and omits some of them. The sample shows around 97,000 clones, 65% to 90% of them seen only once. Here the sequenced sample was CD8+ T cells sorted from blood, taken at roughly week 30, from a patient treated with tofacitinib. These receptors were taken from a human donor with alopecia areata. The CDR3 runs from the conserved cysteine through the conserved F or W. D genes are given only for firm matches. Not every row has a clone size; where given, it reads once, few, many or a size class.

j_gene | len | v_gene | abundance | d_gene | CDR3aa | CDR3nt
TRBJ2-7 | 13 | TRBV29-1 | few | . | CSVDGEMGYEQYF | TGCAGCGTTGATGGGGAAATGGGCTACGAGCAGTACTTC
TRBJ2-3 | 12 | TRBV13 | . | . | CASSPRTDTQYF | TGTGCCAGCAGCCCGCGCACAGATACGCAGTATTTT
TRBJ2-1 | 14 | TRBV29-1 | . | . | CSVEVGRSYNEQFF | TGCAGCGTTGAGGTTGGTAGGTCCTACAATGAGCAGTTCTTC
TRBJ1-1 | 16 | TRBV14 | . | . | CASSQTIGGRATEAFF | TGTGCCAGCAGCCAAACGATCGGCGGCAGGGCGACTGAAGCTTTCTTT
TRBJ1-1 | 14 | TRBV18 | once | TRBD1 | CASSPPDRGPEAFF | TGTGCCAGCTCACCACCCGACAGGGGGCCTGAAGCTTTCTTT
TRBJ2-7 | 15 | TRBV5-6 | . | . | CASSSYLGPADEQYF | TGTGCCAGCAGCTCCTACCTGGGCCCCGCGGACGAGCAGTACTTC
TRBJ2-7 | 19 | TRBV7-9 | . | TRBD2 | CASSPRGTSAQRESYEQYF | TGTGCCAGCAGCCCCCGGGGGACTAGCGCCCAGAGGGAATCCTACGAGCAGTACTTC
TRBJ2-7 | 15 | TRBV4-1 | . | . | CASSQDPGTAYEQYF | TGCGCCAGCAGCCAAGATCCGGGTACGGCCTACGAGCAGTACTTC
TRBJ1-1 | 13 | TRBV10-3 | . | TRBD1 | CAISDRENTEAFF | TGTGCCATCAGCGACAGGGAGAACACTGAAGCTTTCTTT
TRBJ2-7 | 13 | TRBV27 | . | . | CASSAPGRGEQYF | TGTGCCAGCAGCGCTCCGGGGCGAGGGGAGCAGTACTTC
TRBJ1-1 | 14 | TRBV7-9 | . | . | CASSFPGMNTEAFF | TGTGCCAGCAGCTTCCCAGGGATGAACACTGAAGCTTTCTTT
TRBJ2-7 | 14 | TRBV5-6 | . | TRBD1 | CASSGITGAYEQYF | TGTGCCAGCAGCGGAATAACAGGGGCCTACGAGCAGTACTTC
TRBJ2-1 | 17 | TRBV7-8 | . | . | CASSLLDQGPSYNEQFF | TGTGCCAGCAGCTTACTTGATCAGGGGCCCTCCTACAATGAGCAGTTCTTC
TRBJ2-3 | 15 | TRBV30 | . | . | CAWSVGAQNADTQYF | TGTGCCTGGAGTGTGGGAGCACAGAATGCAGATACGCAGTATTTT
TRBJ2-7 | 17 | TRBV5-1 | . | TRBD1 | CASSLVGGQGAVGEQYF | TGCGCCAGCAGCTTGGTGGGGGGACAGGGAGCAGTCGGCGAGCAGTACTTC
TRBJ2-4 | 16 | TRBV7-9 | . | . | CASSSPGWAVGNIQYF | TGTGCCAGCAGCTCCCCCGGTTGGGCAGTCGGAAACATTCAGTACTTC
TRBJ2-1 | 15 | TRBV14 | few | . | CASRGGDRSYNEQFF | TGTGCCAGCAGGGGGGGGGACAGATCCTACAATGAGCAGTTCTTC
TRBJ1-1 | 13 | TRBV28 | . | . | CASSLVVNTEAFF | TGTGCCAGCAGTTTAGTGGTGAACACTGAAGCTTTCTTT
TRBJ2-3 | 14 | TRBV5-6 | . | TRBD2 | CASSGSGNTDTQYF | TGTGCCAGCAGCGGTAGCGGGAACACAGATACGCAGTATTTT
TRBJ2-1 | 15 | TRBV5-1 | . | TRBD2 | CASSLGLADGDEQFF | TGCGCCAGCAGCTTGGGACTAGCGGATGGGGATGAGCAGTTCTTC
TRBJ2-3 | 13 | TRBV29-1 | . | TRBD1 | CSVEGQSTDTQYF | TGCAGCGTTGAGGGACAGAGCACAGATACGCAGTATTTT
TRBJ1-1 | 12 | TRBV2 | . | . | CASNGAYTEAFF | TGTGCCAGCAATGGGGCTTACACTGAAGCTTTCTTT
TRBJ2-7 | 16 | TRBV15 | . | . | CATSRKGADITYEQYF | TGTGCCACCAGCCGGAAAGGGGCGGACATCACCTACGAGCAGTACTTC
TRBJ1-5 | 16 | TRBV19 | . | TRBD1 | CASSATGANSNQPQHF | TGTGCCAGTAGTGCCACAGGGGCCAATAGCAATCAGCCCCAGCATTTT